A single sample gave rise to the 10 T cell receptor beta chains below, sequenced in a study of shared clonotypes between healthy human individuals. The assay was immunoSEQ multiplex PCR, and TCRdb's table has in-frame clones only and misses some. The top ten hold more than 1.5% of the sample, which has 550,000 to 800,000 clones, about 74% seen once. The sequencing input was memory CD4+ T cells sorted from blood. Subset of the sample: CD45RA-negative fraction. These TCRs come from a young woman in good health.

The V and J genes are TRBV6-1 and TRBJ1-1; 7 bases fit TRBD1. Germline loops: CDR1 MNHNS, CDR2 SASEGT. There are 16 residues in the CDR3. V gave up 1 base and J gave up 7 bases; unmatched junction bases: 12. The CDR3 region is CASSEGTGWASSEAFF. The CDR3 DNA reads TGTGCCAGCAGTGAAGGGACAGGATGGGCCTCCAGTGAAGCTTTCTTT.

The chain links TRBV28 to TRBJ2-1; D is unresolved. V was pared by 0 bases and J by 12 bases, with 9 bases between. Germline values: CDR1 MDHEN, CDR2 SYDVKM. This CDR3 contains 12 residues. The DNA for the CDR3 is TGTGCCAGCAGTTTATGGGTGTCGTTGCAGTTCTTC. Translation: CASSLWVSLQFF.

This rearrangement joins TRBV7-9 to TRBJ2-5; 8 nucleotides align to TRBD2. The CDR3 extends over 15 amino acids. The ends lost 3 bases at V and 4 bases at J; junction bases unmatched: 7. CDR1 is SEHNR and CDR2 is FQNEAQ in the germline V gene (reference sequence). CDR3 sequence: CASSFEAGVGETQYF. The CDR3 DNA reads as TGTGCCAGCAGCTTTGAAGCGGGAGTGGGAGAGACCCAGTACTTC.

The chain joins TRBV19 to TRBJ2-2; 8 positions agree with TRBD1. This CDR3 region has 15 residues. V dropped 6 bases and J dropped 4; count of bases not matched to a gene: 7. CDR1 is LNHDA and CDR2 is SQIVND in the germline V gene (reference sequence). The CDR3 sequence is CASRRDRRGTGELFF. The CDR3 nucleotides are TGTGCCAGTAGACGGGACAGGCGGGGCACCGGGGAGCTGTTTTTT.

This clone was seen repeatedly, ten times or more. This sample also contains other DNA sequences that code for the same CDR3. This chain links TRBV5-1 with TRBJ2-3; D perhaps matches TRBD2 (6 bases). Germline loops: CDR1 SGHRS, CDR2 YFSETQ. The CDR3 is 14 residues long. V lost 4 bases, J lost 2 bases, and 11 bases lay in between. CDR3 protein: CASSPGLNTDTQYF. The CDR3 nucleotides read TGCGCCAGCAGCCCGGGACTTAACACAGATACGCAGTATTTT.

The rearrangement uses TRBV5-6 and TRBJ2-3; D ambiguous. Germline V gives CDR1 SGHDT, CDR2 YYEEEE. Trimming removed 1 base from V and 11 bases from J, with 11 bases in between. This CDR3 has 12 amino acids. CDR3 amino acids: CASSLKALRQYF. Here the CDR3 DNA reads TGTGCCAGCAGCTTGAAAGCCTTAAGGCAGTATTTT.

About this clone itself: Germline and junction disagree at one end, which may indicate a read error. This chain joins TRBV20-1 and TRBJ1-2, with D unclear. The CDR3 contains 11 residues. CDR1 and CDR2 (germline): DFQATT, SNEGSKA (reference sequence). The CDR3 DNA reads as TGCAGTGCTAGAGACATTCGTATGACGATCTTC. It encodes CSARDIRMTIF.

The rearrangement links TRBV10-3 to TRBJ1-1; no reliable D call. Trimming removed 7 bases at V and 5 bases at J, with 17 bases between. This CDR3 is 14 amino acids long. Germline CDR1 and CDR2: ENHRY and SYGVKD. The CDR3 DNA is TGTGCCATCAAGCCCCCAAGGTCAAGGACTGAAGCTTTCTTT. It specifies CAIKPPRSRTEAFF.

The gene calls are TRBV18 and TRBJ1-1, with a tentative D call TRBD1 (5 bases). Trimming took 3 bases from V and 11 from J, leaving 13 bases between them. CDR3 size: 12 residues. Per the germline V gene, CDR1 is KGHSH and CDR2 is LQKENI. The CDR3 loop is CASSPSGRLAFF. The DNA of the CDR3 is TGTGCCAGCTCACCCTCGGGGCGTTTGGCTTTCTTT.

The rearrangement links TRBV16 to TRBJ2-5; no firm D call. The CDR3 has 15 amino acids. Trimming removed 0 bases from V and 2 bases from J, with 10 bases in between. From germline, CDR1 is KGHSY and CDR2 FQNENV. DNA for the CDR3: TGTGCCAGCAGCCAATCTCAGACGCGGCAAGAGACCCAGTACTTC. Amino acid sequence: CASSQSQTRQETQYF.